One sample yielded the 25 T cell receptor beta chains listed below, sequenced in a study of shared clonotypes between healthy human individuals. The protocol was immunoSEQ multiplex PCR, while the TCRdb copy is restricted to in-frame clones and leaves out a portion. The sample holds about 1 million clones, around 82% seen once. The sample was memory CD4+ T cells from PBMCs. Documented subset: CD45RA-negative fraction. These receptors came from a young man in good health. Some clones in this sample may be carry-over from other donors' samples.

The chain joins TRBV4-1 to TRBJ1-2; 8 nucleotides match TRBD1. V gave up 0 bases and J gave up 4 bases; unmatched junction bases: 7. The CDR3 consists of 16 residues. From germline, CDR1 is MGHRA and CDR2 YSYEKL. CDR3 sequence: CASSQDLVDRAYGYTF. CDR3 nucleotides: TGCGCCAGCAGCCAAGATCTTGTGGACAGGGCCTATGGCTACACCTTC.

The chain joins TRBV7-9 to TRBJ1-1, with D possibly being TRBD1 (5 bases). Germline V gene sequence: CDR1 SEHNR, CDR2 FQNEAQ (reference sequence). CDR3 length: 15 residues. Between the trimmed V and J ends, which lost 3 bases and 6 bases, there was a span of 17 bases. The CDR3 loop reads CASSFWESLGAEAFF. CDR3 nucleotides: TGTGCCAGCAGCTTCTGGGAATCCTTGGGGGCTGAAGCTTTCTTT.

The DNA of the CDR3 is TGTGCCACCACGCATGAAGGGGCGGACACTGAAGCTTTCTTT. Translating gives CATTHEGADTEAFF. This chain uses TRBV2 with TRBJ1-1; maybe TRBD1 (5 bases). V gave up 10 bases and J gave up 3 bases, with 18 bases separating them. Looked up from germline, CDR1 is SNHLY and CDR2 is FYNNEI. CDR3 length equals 14 residues.

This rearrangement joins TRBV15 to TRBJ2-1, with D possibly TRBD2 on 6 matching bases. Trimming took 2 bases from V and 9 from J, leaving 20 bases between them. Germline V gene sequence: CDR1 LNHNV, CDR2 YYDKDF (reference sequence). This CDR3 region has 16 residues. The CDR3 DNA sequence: TGTGCCACCAGCAGACAGACTAGAAACCTCCCAGGTGAGCAGTTCTTC. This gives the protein CATSRQTRNLPGEQFF.

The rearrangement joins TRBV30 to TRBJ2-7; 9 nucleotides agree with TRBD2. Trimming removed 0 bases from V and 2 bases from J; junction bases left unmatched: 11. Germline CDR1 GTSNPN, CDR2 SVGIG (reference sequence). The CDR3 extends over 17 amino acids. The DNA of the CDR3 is TGTGCCTGGAGTGTACGGGCTAGCGGGAAAAACCCCTACGAGCAGTACTTC. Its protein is CAWSVRASGKNPYEQYF.

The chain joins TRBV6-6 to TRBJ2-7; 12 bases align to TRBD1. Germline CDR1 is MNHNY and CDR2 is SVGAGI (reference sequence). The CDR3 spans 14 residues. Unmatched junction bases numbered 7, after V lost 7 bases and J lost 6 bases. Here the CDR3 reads CASKPGQGAREQYF. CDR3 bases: TGTGCCAGCAAACCGGGACAGGGGGCACGCGAGCAGTACTTC.

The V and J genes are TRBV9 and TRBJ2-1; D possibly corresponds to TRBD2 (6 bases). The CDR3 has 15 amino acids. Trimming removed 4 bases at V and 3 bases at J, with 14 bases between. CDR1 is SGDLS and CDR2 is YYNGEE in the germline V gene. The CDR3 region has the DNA TGTGCCAGCAGCCATAACTCGGGGGACTACAATGAGCAGTTCTTC. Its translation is CASSHNSGDYNEQFF.

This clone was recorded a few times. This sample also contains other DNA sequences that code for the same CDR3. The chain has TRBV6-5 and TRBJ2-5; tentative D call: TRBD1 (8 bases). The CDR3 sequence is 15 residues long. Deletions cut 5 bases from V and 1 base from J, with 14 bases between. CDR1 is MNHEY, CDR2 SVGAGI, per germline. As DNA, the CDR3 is TGTGCCAGCAGTCTACAGGGGGGGGGCCAAGAGACCCAGTACTTC. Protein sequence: CASSLQGGGQETQYF.

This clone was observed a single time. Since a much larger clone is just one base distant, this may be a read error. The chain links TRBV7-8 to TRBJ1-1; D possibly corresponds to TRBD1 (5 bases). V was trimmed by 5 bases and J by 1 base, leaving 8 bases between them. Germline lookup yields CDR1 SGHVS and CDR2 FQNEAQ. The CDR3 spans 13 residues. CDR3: CASSHTGNTEAFF. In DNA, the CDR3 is TGTGCCAGCAGCCATACAGGGAACACTGAAGCTTTCTTT.

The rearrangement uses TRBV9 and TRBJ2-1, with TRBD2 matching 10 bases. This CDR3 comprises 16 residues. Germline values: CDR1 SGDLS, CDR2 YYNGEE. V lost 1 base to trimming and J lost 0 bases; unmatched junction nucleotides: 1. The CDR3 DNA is TGTGCCAGCAGCGTACTAGCGGGGGCCTCCTACAATGAGCAGTTCTTC. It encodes CASSVLAGASYNEQFF.

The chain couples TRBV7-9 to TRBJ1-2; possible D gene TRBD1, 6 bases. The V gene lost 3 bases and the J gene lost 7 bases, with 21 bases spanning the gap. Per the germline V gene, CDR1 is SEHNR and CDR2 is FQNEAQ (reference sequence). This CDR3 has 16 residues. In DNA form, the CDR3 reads TGTGCCAGCAGCTTTCATATTGGGGGCCGGTACCTTGGCTACACCTTC. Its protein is CASSFHIGGRYLGYTF. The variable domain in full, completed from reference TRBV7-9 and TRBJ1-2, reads DTGVSQNPRHKITKRGQNVTFRCDPISEHNRLYWYRQTLGQGPEFLTYFQNEAQLEKSRLLSDRFSAERPKGSFSTLEIQRTEQGDSAMYLCASSFHIGGRYLGYTFGSGTRLTVV.

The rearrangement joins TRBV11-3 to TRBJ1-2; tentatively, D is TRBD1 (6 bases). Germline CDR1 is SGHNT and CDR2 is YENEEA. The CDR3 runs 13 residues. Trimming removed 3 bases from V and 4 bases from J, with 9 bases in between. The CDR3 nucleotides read TGTGCCAGCAGCTTGGGGGCCAGCTATGGCTACACCTTC. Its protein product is CASSLGASYGYTF.

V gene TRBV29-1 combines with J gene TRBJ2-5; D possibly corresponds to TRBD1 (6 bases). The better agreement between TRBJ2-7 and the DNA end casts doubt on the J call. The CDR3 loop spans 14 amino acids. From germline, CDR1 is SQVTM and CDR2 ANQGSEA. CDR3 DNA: TGCAGCGTCGTTCCCCAACAGGGAACGGGCGAGCAGTACTTC. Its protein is CSVVPQQGTGEQYF.

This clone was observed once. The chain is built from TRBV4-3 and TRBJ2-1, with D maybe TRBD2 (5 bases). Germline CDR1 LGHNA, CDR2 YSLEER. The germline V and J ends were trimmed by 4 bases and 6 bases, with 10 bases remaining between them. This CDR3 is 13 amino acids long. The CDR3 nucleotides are TGCGCCAGCAGCCTGGAACTAGGCAATGAGCAGTTCTTC. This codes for CASSLELGNEQFF.

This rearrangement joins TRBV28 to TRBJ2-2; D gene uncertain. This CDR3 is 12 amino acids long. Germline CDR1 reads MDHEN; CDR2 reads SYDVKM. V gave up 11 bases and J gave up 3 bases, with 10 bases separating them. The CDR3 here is CAANSYTGELFF. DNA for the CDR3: TGTGCCGCCAACAGTTACACCGGGGAGCTGTTTTTT.

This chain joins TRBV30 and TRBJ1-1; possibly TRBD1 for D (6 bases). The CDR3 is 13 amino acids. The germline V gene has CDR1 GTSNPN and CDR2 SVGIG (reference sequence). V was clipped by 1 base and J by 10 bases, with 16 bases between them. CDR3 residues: CAWSATQGQRAFF. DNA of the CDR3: TGTGCCTGGAGTGCGACCCAGGGGCAGCGAGCTTTCTTT.

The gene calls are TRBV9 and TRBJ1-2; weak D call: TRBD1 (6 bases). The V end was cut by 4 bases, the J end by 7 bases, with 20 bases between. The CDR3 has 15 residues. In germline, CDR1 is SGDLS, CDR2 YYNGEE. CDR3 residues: CASSPSGGAPGGYTF. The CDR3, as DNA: TGTGCCAGCAGCCCCAGCGGGGGGGCGCCGGGTGGCTACACCTTC.

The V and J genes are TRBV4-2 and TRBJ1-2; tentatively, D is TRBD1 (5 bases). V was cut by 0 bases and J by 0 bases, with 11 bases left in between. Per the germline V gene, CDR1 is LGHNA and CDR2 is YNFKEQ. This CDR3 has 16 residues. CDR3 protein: CASSQDRGETNYGYTF. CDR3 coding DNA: TGTGCCAGCAGCCAAGACCGGGGGGAGACTAACTATGGCTACACCTTC.

This CDR3 reads CAIQDRANQPQHF. The CDR3 DNA reads TGTGCCATTCAGGACCGGGCTAATCAGCCCCAGCATTTT. This chain links TRBV10-3 with TRBJ1-5; D unresolved. This CDR3 region has 13 residues. V lost 9 bases and J 4 bases, leaving 13 bases between the germline ends. Per germline, CDR1 ENHRY and CDR2 SYGVKD.

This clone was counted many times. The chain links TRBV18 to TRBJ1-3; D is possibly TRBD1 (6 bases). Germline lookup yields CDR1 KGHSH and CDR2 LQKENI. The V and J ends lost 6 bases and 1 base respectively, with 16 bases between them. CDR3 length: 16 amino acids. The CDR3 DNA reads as TGTGCCAGCTCCCTAAGCCGGGGGCCTTCTGGAAACACCATATATTTT. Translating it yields CASSLSRGPSGNTIYF.

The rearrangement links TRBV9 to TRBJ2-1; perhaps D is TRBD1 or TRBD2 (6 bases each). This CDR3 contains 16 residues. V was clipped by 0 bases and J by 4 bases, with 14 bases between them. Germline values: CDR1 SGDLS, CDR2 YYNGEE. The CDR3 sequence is CASSVEGGTIYNEQFF. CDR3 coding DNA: TGTGCCAGCAGCGTAGAAGGCGGGACAATTTACAATGAGCAGTTCTTC.

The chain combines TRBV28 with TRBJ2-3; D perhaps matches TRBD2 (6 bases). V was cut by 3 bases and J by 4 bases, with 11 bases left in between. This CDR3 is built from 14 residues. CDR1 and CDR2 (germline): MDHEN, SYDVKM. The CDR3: CASSFGGSPDTQYF. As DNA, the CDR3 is TGTGCCAGCAGTTTTGGGGGGAGCCCAGATACGCAGTATTTT. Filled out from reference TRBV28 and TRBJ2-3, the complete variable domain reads DVKVTQSSRYLVKRTGEKVFLECVQDMDHENMFWYRQDPGLGLRLIYFSYDVKMKEKGDIPEGYSVSREKKERFSLILESASTNQTSMYLCASSFGGSPDTQYFGPGTRLTVL.

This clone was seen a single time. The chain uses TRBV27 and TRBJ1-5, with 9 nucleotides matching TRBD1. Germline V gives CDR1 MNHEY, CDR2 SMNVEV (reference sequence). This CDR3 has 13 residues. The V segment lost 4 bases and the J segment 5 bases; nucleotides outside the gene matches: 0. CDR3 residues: CASSWDRDQPQHF. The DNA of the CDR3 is TGTGCCAGCAGTTGGGACAGGGATCAGCCCCAGCATTTT.

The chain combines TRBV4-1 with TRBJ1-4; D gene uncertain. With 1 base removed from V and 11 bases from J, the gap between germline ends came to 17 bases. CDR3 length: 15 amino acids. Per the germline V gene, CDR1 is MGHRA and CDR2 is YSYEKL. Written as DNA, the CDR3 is TGCGCCAGCAGCCAAGTACAAGGGTCCCTCGGGAAACTGTTTTTT. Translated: CASSQVQGSLGKLFF.

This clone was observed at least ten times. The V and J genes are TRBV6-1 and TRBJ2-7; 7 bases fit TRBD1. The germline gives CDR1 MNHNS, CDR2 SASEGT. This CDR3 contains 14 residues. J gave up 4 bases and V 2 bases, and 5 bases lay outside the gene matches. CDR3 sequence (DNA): TGTGCCAGCAGTGAACAGGGACAGACTTACGAGCAGTACTTC. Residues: CASSEQGQTYEQYF.